The entry below describes one TCR beta chain. This entry comes from a study of T cell changes during pregnancy in multiple sclerosis. Looked up from germline, CDR1 is SGHVS and CDR2 is FNYEAQ. The CDR3 consists of 17 residues. After removal of 0 bases from V and 5 bases from J, the junction contained 7 bases not matched to a gene. The repertoire was sequenced with immunoSEQ multiplex PCR; TCRdb's copy has only in-frame clones and lacks some. Of roughly 70,000 clones in the sample, 75% to 95% were seen once. The V gene is TRBV7-6, the J gene TRBJ1-6, with 7 bases that match TRBD1. The specimen was peripheral blood, collected in the first trimester of pregnancy. The source of this sequence is a female donor with multiple sclerosis, enrolled in a pregnancy study. The CDR3 DNA reads as TGTGCCAGCAGCTTAGCTGCGACACAGGGGAATAATTCACCCCTCCACTTT. Translated: CASSLAATQGNNSPLHF.